The source of this T cell receptor beta chain is a study of blood T cells in healthy people across ages. Study conclusions and caveats: There were more naive CD4+ cells and higher diversity in long-lived donors than in aged donors.

A note on this clonotype: What it recognizes is unknown.

CDR1 and CDR2 (germline): DFQATT, SNEGSKA (reference sequence). This CDR3 has 14 residues. Then a second PCR, running roughly 7 to 12 cycles, was carried out with a sample-barcoded 5' primer and a J-beta primer mix. TCRdb used MiXCR to reprocess the 5' RACE reads, holding one entry per CDR3 protein. The sample has about 510,000 distinct CDR3 sequences; 25% to 35% are singletons. This same sample was also taken into another study, of T cells of mothers and their children. From that report: Study donors consisted of a few healthy Caucasian mothers and their six children.

This clonotype was sampled from a boy aged 2 to 10 in good health. This sequence joins TRBV20-1 and TRBJ2-5; TRBD2 agrees at 10 bases. The J call may be mistaken, given a closer DNA end match to TRBJ2-1. Input material: blood. The CDR3 protein is CSAPIAGGYNEQFF. The CDR3, as DNA: TGCAGTGCTCCAATAGCGGGAGGCTACAATGAGCAGTTCTTC.